A single TCR beta chain is shown here with its context. Its specificity is unknown. The data stem from a study of OX40 agonist ivuxolimab in advanced cancers. Data came from immunoSEQ multiplex PCR; TCRdb stores just in-frame clones and leaves some out. In the table there are about 91,000 clones, about nine tenths of which are singletons. The germline V gene encodes CDR1 KGHSH and CDR2 LQKENI. Trimming removed 2 bases at V and 2 bases at J, with 11 bases between. The CDR3 is 15 amino acids. Findings of the study overall: At 0.1 to 3.0 mg/kg and by week 6, clonal expansion occurred in CD4+ and CD8+ blood T cells.

The J gene is TRBJ2-3, the V gene TRBV18; D not certain. This specimen consisted of CD4+ or CD8+ T cells sorted from blood, obtained in a trial of the OX40 agonist ivuxolimab. The receptor was isolated from an adult with an advanced solid tumor such as melanoma, head and neck, liver or kidney cancer. The CDR3, as DNA: TGTGCCAGCTCACCATATAGGGAAGCCACAGATACGCAGTATTTT. It translates to CASSPYREATDTQYF.